What follows are 25 T cell receptor beta chains derived from one specimen sequenced in a study of regulatory T cells in long-lasting Graves disease. Library construction for TCR beta used iRepertoire HTBI primers and Arm-PCR of CDR3 regions. TCRdb re-derived calls from the multiplex PCR reads in MiXCR, one entry per CDR3 protein. The sample has a few hundred thousand distinct CDR3 sequences, around 24% seen once; the top ten hold about a quarter. Indicated time point: persistent/refractory GD, antithyroid drugs over 5 years with positive TRAb. Isolated PBMC RNA provided the starting material for the TCR library. The sample consisted of peripheral blood mononuclear cells (PBMCs), taken when the disease was refractory, from a patient treated with antithyroid drugs. The origin of the receptors is a female donor with Graves disease.

This clonotype was seen once. At one boundary the junction diverges from the germline segment, which might be a read error. The chain employs TRBV12-3 or TRBV12-4 and TRBJ1-3, with D uncertain. This CDR3 is built from 12 residues. CDR3 loop: CASVSSGNAIYF. The CDR3 coding sequence is TGTGCCAGTGTGAGCTCTGGAAACGCCATATATTTT.

This chain links TRBV19 with TRBJ2-3; D call uncertain. The germline CDR1 and CDR2 sequences are LNHDA and SQIVND (reference sequence). V was pared by 5 bases and J by 2 bases, with 14 bases between. The CDR3 is made up of 15 amino acids. The CDR3 here is CASSPGPPHTDTQYF. In DNA, the CDR3 is TGTGCCAGTAGTCCAGGACCACCACACACAGATACGCAGTATTTT.

This clonotype was detected only a few times. The V gene is TRBV24-1, the J gene TRBJ2-2, with D unresolved. Trimming stripped 6 bases from V and 7 bases from J, with 11 bases between. CDR3 length: 13 amino acids. Germline V lookup: CDR1 KGHDR, CDR2 SFDVKD. The CDR3 nucleotides are TGTGCCACCAGTCGGAGTTACATCGGGGAGCTGTTTTTT. Translation: CATSRSYIGELFF.

This clonotype was seen many times. The chain carries TRBV2 and TRBJ1-1; maybe TRBD1 (5 bases). The V gene's germline CDR1 is SNHLY and CDR2 FYNNEI. This CDR3 comprises 16 residues. The ends were cut back, 2 bases at V and 0 bases at J, with 13 bases in the middle. The DNA for the CDR3 is TGTGCCAGCAGTGAACGCAGGGTGGGAATGAACACTGAAGCTTTCTTT. As protein: CASSERRVGMNTEAFF.

The rearrangement joins TRBV27 to TRBJ1-5; TRBD1 might be the D (5 bases). This CDR3 region has 14 residues. Deletions cut 0 bases from V and 4 bases from J, with 7 bases between. Germline V CDR1 and CDR2: MNHEY, SMNVEV (reference sequence). The CDR3 here is CASSLSQGNQPQHF. The CDR3 region has the DNA TGTGCCAGCAGTTTATCCCAGGGTAATCAGCCCCAGCATTTT.

V is TRBV28 and J is TRBJ2-5; no clear D gene. CDR1 MDHEN and CDR2 SYDVKM come from the germline V gene. The CDR3 totals 11 residues. Trimming left V 6 bases short and J 4 bases short, with 6 bases between. The CDR3 DNA follows: TGTGCCAGCAGCAATCCAGAGACCCAGTACTTC. This translates into CASSNPETQYF.

The genes are TRBV28 and TRBJ2-7; 11 bases line up with TRBD2. The CDR3 runs to 14 residues. Germline lookup yields CDR1 MDHEN and CDR2 SYDVKM. V dropped 8 bases and J dropped 7; count of bases not matched to a gene: 10. Here the CDR3 DNA reads TGTGCCAGCGGACTAGCGGGCACGTGGCGGGAGCAGTACTTC. This encodes CASGLAGTWREQYF.

This clonotype was seen a handful of times. V usage is TRBV19 and J usage is TRBJ1-1, with 7 bases matching TRBD1. The germline CDR1 and CDR2 sequences are LNHDA and SQIVND (reference sequence). The CDR3 runs 12 residues. Unmatched junction bases numbered 7, after V lost 8 bases and J lost 7 bases. The DNA for the CDR3 is TGTGCCAGTGGGGACAGCCAAATTGAAGCTTTCTTT. Encoded protein: CASGDSQIEAFF. Variable domain in full (rest from reference TRBV19 and TRBJ1-1): DGGITQSPKYLFRKEGQNVTLSCEQNLNHDAMYWYRQDPGQGLRLIYYSQIVNDFQKGDIAEGYSVSREKKESFPLTVTSAQKNPTAFYLCASGDSQIEAFFGQGTRLTVV.

This clonotype showed up just a few times. V and J are TRBV2 and TRBJ2-1, with 9 bases aligning to TRBD2. The length of the CDR3 is 16 residues. With V trimmed by 7 bases and J by 7 bases, 14 bases remained unmatched. The V gene's germline CDR1 is SNHLY and CDR2 FYNNEI. The CDR3, as DNA: TGTGCCAGCATCATGACACGGACTAGCGCCCCGAATGAGCAGTTCTTC. Translation gives CASIMTRTSAPNEQFF.

This clonotype was counted at least ten times. V and J are TRBV11-2 and TRBJ2-5; possibly TRBD1 for D (6 bases). CDR1 and CDR2 (germline): SGHAT, FQNNGV. The V end was cut by 1 base, the J end by 4 bases, with 19 bases between. The CDR3 contains 17 residues. The CDR3 coding sequence is TGTGCCAGCAGCTTAGGGGGACCCGGGACACTCGGAGAGACCCAGTACTTC. Protein: CASSLGGPGTLGETQYF. The full variable domain, in which reference TRBV11-2 and TRBJ2-5 provide the parts outside the CDR3, is EAGVAQSPRYKIIEKRQSVAFWCNPISGHATLYWYQQILGQGPKLLIQFQNNGVVDDSQLPKDRFSAERLKGVDSTLKIQPAKLEDSAVYLCASSLGGPGTLGETQYFGPGTRLLVL.

Points on this clonotype: A clone one base away is much larger, so this may be a read error. The V and J genes are TRBV14 and TRBJ1-1, with 10 bases identical to TRBD1. The germline V gene encodes CDR1 SGHDN and CDR2 FVKESK. The CDR3 loop spans 15 amino acids. DNA for the CDR3: TGTGCCAGCAGCAATCTGACAGGGGGCTGGACTGGAGCTTTCTTT. Protein product: CASSNLTGGWTGAFF.

This clonotype was seen many times. The V call is TRBV15, the J call TRBJ1-2; perhaps TRBD1 as D (5 bases). V was shortened by 0 bases and J by 8 bases, with 19 bases between the two germline ends. Germline V gene lookup returns CDR1 LNHNV and CDR2 YYDKDF (reference sequence). The CDR3 totals 16 residues. The CDR3 is CATSRDLSSLRVGYTF. CDR3 nucleotide sequence: TGTGCCACCAGCAGAGACCTCTCTAGCCTCAGGGTCGGCTACACCTTC.

V gene TRBV10-3 combines with J gene TRBJ1-6; 10 nucleotides match TRBD1. Trimming removed 10 bases from V and 6 bases from J; junction bases left unmatched: 6. The CDR3 loop spans 14 amino acids. CDR1 and CDR2 (germline): ENHRY, SYGVKD. CDR3 nucleotides: TGTGCCAGTTCGACAGGGGGCAGTAATTCACCCCTCCACTTT. It codes for CASSTGGSNSPLHF.

CDR3 protein: CASSLLEREPYEQYF. DNA for the CDR3: TGTGCCAGCAGCTTATTAGAGCGGGAGCCCTACGAGCAGTACTTC. The chain joins TRBV11-2 to TRBJ2-7, with 8 bases that match TRBD2. V shed 2 bases and J 2 bases; nucleotides not matched to a gene: 5. Germline V gene data show CDR1 as SGHAT and CDR2 as FQNNGV. This CDR3 contains 15 residues.

The table lists this clonotype with many counts. The J gene is TRBJ1-2, the V gene TRBV6-9, with 10 bases that match TRBD1. Germline V gene sequence: CDR1 MNHGY, CDR2 SVAAGI. V shed 3 bases, J shed 4 bases, and the junction held 8 bases outside the gene matches. The CDR3 has 16 amino acids. The CDR3 here is CASSYGRQGASYGYTF. Written as DNA, the CDR3 is TGTGCCAGCAGTTACGGGCGACAGGGGGCCAGCTATGGCTACACCTTC.

The chain's CDR3 is CSARISGSGNTIYF. DNA of the CDR3: TGCAGTGCTAGAATAAGTGGCTCTGGAAACACCATATATTTT. The chain carries TRBV20-1 and TRBJ1-3, with no clear D. This CDR3 is built from 14 residues. V dropped 2 bases and J dropped 0 bases, with 8 bases sitting between them. CDR1 is DFQATT and CDR2 is SNEGSKA in the germline V gene (reference sequence).

This clonotype was picked up many times. The chain uses TRBV28 and TRBJ1-5; the D is unclear. The ends were cut back, 5 bases at V and 0 bases at J, with 8 bases in the middle. Germline CDR1 MDHEN, CDR2 SYDVKM. CDR3 length: 14 residues. CDR3 sequence (DNA): TGTGCCAGCAGTAAGCGGTATAGCAATCAGCCCCAGCATTTT. Encoded protein: CASSKRYSNQPQHF.

This clonotype was counted a single time. V and J are TRBV18 and TRBJ2-2; 7 bases line up with TRBD2. V dropped 1 base and J dropped 1; count of bases not matched to a gene: 6. The germline gives CDR1 KGHSH, CDR2 LQKENI. The CDR3 has 17 residues. DNA of the CDR3: TGTGCCAGCTCACCACAGATGACTAGCCAGAACACCGGGGAGCTGTTTTTT. Amino acid sequence: CASSPQMTSQNTGELFF.

The chain has TRBV4-2 and TRBJ2-2; D remains unclear. The germline V gene encodes CDR1 LGHNA and CDR2 YNFKEQ. CDR3 length equals 16 residues. Trimming removed 5 bases at V and 0 bases at J, with 13 bases between. The CDR3 here is CASSSEDPTNTGELFF. DNA of the CDR3: TGTGCCAGCAGCTCCGAGGACCCGACGAACACCGGGGAGCTGTTTTTT.

CDR3 protein: CASSEVESGTEAFF. The CDR3 DNA reads as TGTGCCAGCAGTGAAGTCGAATCGGGCACTGAAGCTTTCTTT. The V call is TRBV2, the J call TRBJ1-1; D remains unclear. The CDR3 is made up of 14 amino acids. Germline V gene data show CDR1 as SNHLY and CDR2 as FYNNEI. V was cut by 1 base and J by 4 bases, with 10 bases left in between.

Concerning this clonotype itself: Without the conserved terminal phenylalanine or tryptophan, this CDR3 likely stems from a read error. This chain joins TRBV11-2 and TRBJ2-5; perhaps TRBD1 as D (5 bases). The CDR3 contains 13 residues. Trimming removed 5 bases from V and 2 bases from J, with 9 bases in between. CDR1 is SGHAT and CDR2 is FQNNGV in the germline V gene. The CDR3: CASSPDTQETQYL. In DNA, the CDR3 is TGTGCCAGCAGCCCGGACACGCAAGAGACCCAGTACCTC.

This clonotype was recorded many times. V and J are TRBV20-1 and TRBJ1-1, with TRBD1 matching over 11 bases. CDR3 length: 16 residues. Germline V gives CDR1 DFQATT, CDR2 SNEGSKA (reference sequence). Trimming at V came to 0 bases and at J to 5 bases, leaving 8 bases not matched to a gene. The CDR3 region has the DNA TGCAGTGCTAGAGATCAAGGACAGGGGGCGCGGACTGAAGCTTTCTTT. Translated, it gives CSARDQGQGARTEAFF.

This clonotype was seen many times. The rearrangement uses TRBV24-1 and TRBJ1-5; no clear D gene. CDR1 is KGHDR and CDR2 is SFDVKD in the germline V gene. V was pared by 3 bases and J by 11 bases, with 16 bases between. The CDR3 runs 14 residues. The CDR3 DNA follows: TGTGCCACCAGTGATACGACCACGGGGTCAGCCCAGCATTTT. This codes for CATSDTTTGSAQHF.

J is TRBJ2-5 and V is TRBV25-1; 11 positions match TRBD2. Germline-derived CDR1 and CDR2 are MGHDK and SYGVNS. The junction had 12 bases not matched to a gene; V was cut back by 4 bases and J by 5 bases. This CDR3 region has 17 residues. CDR3 amino acids: CASSVSTSGRLLETQYF. Written as DNA, the CDR3 is TGTGCCAGCAGTGTTTCCACTAGCGGGAGATTGTTGGAGACCCAGTACTTC.

This clonotype was counted many times. The chain has TRBV30 and TRBJ2-5, with D possibly TRBD2 on 5 matching bases. The CDR3 runs 14 residues. CDR1 and CDR2 from the germline V gene are GTSNPN and SVGIG (reference sequence). Trimming cost V 0 bases and J 0 bases, with 8 bases left between them. The CDR3 bases are TGTGCCTGGAGTGTACTAGGCTACCAAGAGACCCAGTACTTC. Translating gives CAWSVLGYQETQYF.